A selection of T cell receptor beta chains follows, all from one sample in a study of T cell responses to AZD1222 COVID-19 vaccine. This table comes from immunoSEQ multiplex PCR, and its TCRdb copy is limited to in-frame clones, with some not included. Of about 99,000 clones in the sample, 70% to 90% were seen once. Material: peripheral blood, obtained on day 0 of AZD1222 vaccination. These receptors originate from an adult in good health. The CDR3 runs from the conserved cysteine through the conserved F or W. A D gene is named only where the DNA matches it firmly. Clone size is not always given. Where it is, it says once, few, many or a class for expanded clones.

D,J,V,size,CDR3,DNA
.,TRBJ1-2,TRBV15,.,CATSKLGPDGYTF,TGTGCCACCAGCAAACTAGGACCGGATGGCTACACCTTC
.,TRBJ2-1,TRBV10-2,.,CASSEIARQSEQFF,TGCGCCAGCAGTGAAATAGCGCGTCAAAGTGAGCAGTTCTTC
.,TRBJ2-7,TRBV2,.,CASRRDGPYEQYF,TGTGCCAGCAGGAGGGACGGGCCCTACGAGCAGTACTTC
.,TRBJ2-5,TRBV7-3,.,CASSLNSGEETQYF,TGTGCCAGCAGCTTAAATAGTGGGGAAGAGACCCAGTACTTC
.,TRBJ1-2,TRBV5-6,.,CASSLSRVGGYTF,TGTGCCAGCAGCTTGTCCAGGGTTGGTGGCTACACCTTC
.,TRBJ1-2,TRBV30,few,CAWSERGFGGGYTF,TGTGCCTGGAGTGAACGGGGCTTTGGGGGTGGCTACACCTTC
.,TRBJ2-7,TRBV10-3,few,CAISELDRSYEQYF,TGTGCCATCAGTGAGTTGGACAGATCCTACGAGCAGTACTTC
.,TRBJ1-1,TRBV28,.,CASSTGENTEAFF,TGTGCCAGCAGCACGGGTGAGAACACTGAAGCTTTCTTT
TRBD1,TRBJ1-1,TRBV13,.,CASRIRQGIHLTEAFF,TGTGCCAGCAGGATACGACAGGGGATCCACCTTACGGAAGCTTTCTTT
.,TRBJ1-2,TRBV19,.,CASSAQAENYGYTF,TGTGCCAGTAGTGCCCAGGCAGAGAACTATGGCTACACCTTC
.,TRBJ2-7,TRBV21-1,.,CASSNSGNRGRYEQYF,TGTGCCAGCAGCAACTCAGGGAACAGGGGGAGGTACGAGCAGTACTTC